The 30 T cell receptor beta chains below come from one sample, sequenced in a study of T cells after yellow fever vaccination. TCRdb re-derived calls from the 5' RACE reads in MiXCR, one entry per CDR3 protein. The sample holds hundreds of thousands of distinct CDR3 sequences, roughly a fifth seen once. Material: PBMCs, obtained 15 days after the yellow fever booster vaccination. All receptors come from a man aged 25 to 45 who received the YFV17D yellow fever vaccine.

The chain links TRBV5-4 to TRBJ2-7; D not certain. The CDR3 totals 15 residues. The V end lost 5 bases, the J end lost 0 bases, and 15 bases lay between the germline ends. CDR1 is SGHNT, CDR2 YYREEE, per germline (reference sequence). The CDR3 reads CASSPGSRGSYEQYF. CDR3 DNA sequence: TGTGCCAGCAGTCCGGGCAGCAGAGGCTCCTACGAGCAGTACTTC.

The J gene is TRBJ2-7, the V gene TRBV7-9; tentatively, D is TRBD1 or TRBD2 (6 bases each). Trimming shortened V by 1 base and J by 4 bases, and 20 bases separated the two germline ends. This CDR3 contains 17 residues. Germline V gene data show CDR1 as SEHNR and CDR2 as FQNEAQ (reference sequence). CDR3 in DNA: TGTGCCAGCAGCTTAGTGCTGACACAAGGGGGGAGATACGAGCAGTACTTC. Protein: CASSLVLTQGGRYEQYF.

This clonotype was counted only a few times. This chain uses TRBV11-2 with TRBJ2-2, with 10 bases matching TRBD2. The CDR3 is made up of 18 amino acids. V gave up 5 bases and J gave up 3 bases; unmatched junction bases: 12. Germline-derived CDR1 and CDR2 are SGHAT and FQNNGV. The CDR3 region has the DNA TGTGCCAGCAGCCAAACCCCTCTAGCGGGAGACGACACCGGGGAGCTGTTTTTT. This encodes CASSQTPLAGDDTGELFF.

V gene TRBV4-2 combines with J gene TRBJ2-2; D not certain. The V gene lost 6 bases and the J gene lost 5 bases, with 10 bases spanning the gap. Germline CDR1 and CDR2: LGHNA and YNFKEQ. This CDR3 contains 13 residues. CDR3 in DNA: TGTGCCAGCAGTCAGCCAAAGACCGGGGAGCTGTTTTTT. Protein sequence: CASSQPKTGELFF.

This clonotype was counted only a few times. The chain links TRBV7-6 to TRBJ2-7; 7 nucleotides agree with TRBD1. The CDR3 consists of 15 residues. J gave up 4 bases and V 5 bases, and 11 bases lay outside the gene matches. Germline V gene lookup returns CDR1 SGHVS and CDR2 FNYEAQ. In nucleotides, the CDR3 is TGTGCCAGCAGCCGTACTCGGGACAGATGGTACGAGCAGTACTTC. Translation gives CASSRTRDRWYEQYF.

The V gene is TRBV5-1, the J gene TRBJ2-1; no clear D gene. The CDR3 is 13 residues long. Germline CDR1 SGHRS, CDR2 YFSETQ. The V gene lost 1 base and the J gene lost 7 bases, with 9 bases spanning the gap. CDR3 nucleotides: TGCGCCAGCAGCTTGATGTGGGGAAATGAGCAGTTCTTC. It yields the protein CASSLMWGNEQFF.

This clonotype was counted a few times. The chain is built from TRBV7-9 and TRBJ2-5; 9 bases are shared with TRBD1. V shed 0 bases, J shed 4 bases, and the junction held 3 bases outside the gene matches. Germline V gene data show CDR1 as SEHNR and CDR2 as FQNEAQ (reference sequence). The CDR3 loop spans 15 amino acids. Here the CDR3 DNA reads TGTGCCAGCAGCTTAGCCGGGACAGGGTTAGAGACCCAGTACTTC. Amino acids: CASSLAGTGLETQYF.

The V gene is TRBV5-4, the J gene TRBJ2-7; 7 nucleotides agree with TRBD2. V shed 0 bases and J 3 bases; nucleotides not matched to a gene: 6. The CDR3 is 15 amino acids. Germline-derived CDR1 and CDR2 are SGHNT and YYREEE (reference sequence). DNA for the CDR3: TGTGCCAGCAGCTTGGGGGACGGGACTATCTACGAGCAGTACTTC. It translates to CASSLGDGTIYEQYF.

V usage is TRBV12-3 or TRBV12-4 and J usage is TRBJ2-7, with TRBD1 identical over 9 bases. V shed 6 bases and J 5 bases; nucleotides not matched to a gene: 8. The CDR3 is 14 amino acids. CDR3 sequence reads: CASSPGTGTNEQYF. CDR3 nucleotide sequence: TGTGCCAGCAGCCCGGGGACAGGGACTAACGAGCAGTACTTC.

The J gene is TRBJ2-7, the V gene TRBV12-3 or TRBV12-4; 13 bases match TRBD2. The CDR3 runs 16 residues. V was pared by 5 bases and J by 5 bases, with 9 bases of the junction left unmatched. CDR3 coding DNA: TGTGCCAGCAGTCCCCGACCTGGGACTAGCGGGAACGAGCAGTACTTC. Translated: CASSPRPGTSGNEQYF.

V gene TRBV5-1 combines with J gene TRBJ2-3; perhaps TRBD2 as D (6 bases). The CDR3 length is 14 residues. Germline-derived CDR1 and CDR2 are SGHRS and YFSETQ. The V end was cut by 0 bases, the J end by 6 bases, with 11 bases between. The CDR3 here is CASSLVAAGDTQYF. In DNA, the CDR3 is TGCGCCAGCAGCTTGGTAGCGGCTGGGGATACGCAGTATTTT.

This clonotype was seen only a few times. The J gene is TRBJ2-1, the V gene TRBV15; 11 bases match TRBD2. Trimming took 7 bases from V and 13 from J; bases not matched to a gene: 9. The germline gives CDR1 LNHNV, CDR2 YYDKDF (reference sequence). The CDR3 spans 13 residues. The CDR3 here is CATMELAGAIQFF. As DNA, the CDR3 is TGTGCCACCATGGAACTAGCGGGAGCTATTCAGTTCTTC.

This clonotype turned up a few times. The chain employs TRBV7-6 and TRBJ2-1; 11 nucleotides line up with TRBD2. The CDR3 extends over 19 amino acids. J gave up 6 bases and V 3 bases, and 16 bases lay outside the gene matches. The germline gives CDR1 SGHVS, CDR2 FNYEAQ. This CDR3 is CASSLGGASGRSRRNEQFF. As DNA, the CDR3 is TGTGCCAGCAGCTTGGGGGGGGCTAGCGGGAGGTCTCGGCGCAATGAGCAGTTCTTC.

This clonotype was detected only a few times. This CDR3 reads CASSAWDGGSYEQYF. In nucleotides, the CDR3 is TGTGCCAGCAGCGCCTGGGACGGAGGATCCTACGAGCAGTACTTC. The chain couples TRBV28 to TRBJ2-7; D possibly matches TRBD1 or TRBD2 (5 bases each). The CDR3 covers 15 residues. The V end lost 6 bases, the J end lost 1 base, and 16 bases lay between the germline ends. CDR1 MDHEN and CDR2 SYDVKM come from the germline V gene.

The chain couples TRBV20-1 to TRBJ2-2; D unresolved. The CDR3 is 14 amino acids. V lost 5 bases to trimming and J lost 0 bases, with 10 bases between them. Germline CDR1 reads DFQATT; CDR2 reads SNEGSKA (reference sequence). The CDR3: CSAGRAANTGELFF. The CDR3 bases are TGCAGTGCTGGCCGGGCGGCGAACACCGGGGAGCTGTTTTTT.

The chain is built from TRBV4-3 and TRBJ2-4; 9 bases are shared with TRBD1. Looked up from germline, CDR1 is LGHNA and CDR2 is YSLEER. The CDR3 contains 17 residues. After removal of 0 bases from V and 6 bases from J, the junction contained 9 bases not matched to a gene. The CDR3 loop is CASSQEGTGSGGNIQYF. CDR3 nucleotide sequence: TGCGCCAGCAGCCAAGAAGGGACAGGGTCGGGCGGAAACATTCAGTACTTC.

The chain is built from TRBV12-3 or TRBV12-4 and TRBJ2-1, with D tentatively TRBD2 (6 bases). V shed 3 bases and J shed 0 bases, with 24 bases lying between them. This CDR3 has 20 amino acids. CDR3 protein: CASSFLSGPQSQSSYNEQFF. The CDR3 DNA reads TGTGCCAGCAGTTTTCTTAGCGGCCCCCAATCTCAGAGCTCCTACAATGAGCAGTTCTTC.

This clonotype was seen only a few times. V and J are TRBV7-8 and TRBJ2-6; D call uncertain. This CDR3 comprises 18 residues. Germline V CDR1 and CDR2: SGHVS, FQNEAQ. The ends were cut back, 1 base at V and 4 bases at J, with 17 bases in the middle. CDR3: CASSLGSRHMNGANVLTF. For the CDR3, the DNA is TGTGCCAGCAGCTTAGGGTCTCGACACATGAACGGGGCCAACGTCCTGACTTTC.

The table lists this clonotype with a few counts. The V gene is TRBV20-1, the J gene TRBJ2-1, with D perhaps TRBD1 (6 bases). This CDR3 region has 17 residues. Germline CDR1 DFQATT, CDR2 SNEGSKA (reference sequence). V was trimmed by 1 base and J by 1 base, leaving 17 bases between them. The CDR3, as DNA: TGCAGTGCTAGAGGGGCAGGAACGGGACAATCCTACAATGAGCAGTTCTTC. Translated: CSARGAGTGQSYNEQFF.

The chain recombines TRBV7-2 with TRBJ2-3; 11 bases fit TRBD2. Germline assignment: CDR1 SGHTA and CDR2 FQGNSA. V lost 0 bases, J lost 2 bases, and 7 bases stayed unmatched. The CDR3 is 18 residues long. The DNA of the CDR3 is TGTGCCAGCAGCTTAGCTCGACTAGCGGGGACCATCACAGATACGCAGTATTTT. Residues: CASSLARLAGTITDTQYF.

A few counts support this clonotype. V is TRBV20-1 and J is TRBJ2-1; D unresolved. This CDR3 contains 14 residues. Trimming took 5 bases from V and 6 from J, leaving 17 bases between them. The V gene's germline CDR1 is DFQATT and CDR2 SNEGSKA (reference sequence). The CDR3 DNA reads as TGCAGTGCTCTAATACGGTCTGGGGTCAATGAGCAGTTCTTC. It encodes CSALIRSGVNEQFF.

This clonotype came up many times. The chain's CDR3 is CASTRDSEQFF. The CDR3 region has the DNA TGTGCCAGCACCCGAGACAGTGAGCAGTTCTTC. The chain employs TRBV12-3 or TRBV12-4 and TRBJ2-1; weak D call: TRBD1 (5 bases). The germline V and J ends were trimmed by 7 bases and 9 bases, with 10 bases remaining between them. The CDR3 runs 11 residues.

This clonotype was observed a handful of times. This rearrangement joins TRBV7-9 to TRBJ2-7; TRBD1 might be the D (6 bases). The germline V gene has CDR1 SEHNR and CDR2 FQNEAQ (reference sequence). The CDR3 contains 14 residues. Between the trimmed V and J ends, which lost 3 bases and 5 bases, there was a span of 14 bases. CDR3 in DNA: TGTGCCAGCAGCTTGGGGACACCATCGGACGAGCAGTACTTC. Translating gives CASSLGTPSDEQYF.

This clonotype was observed a few times. The V call is TRBV20-1, the J call TRBJ2-3, with TRBD1 matching 7 bases. The ends lost 3 bases at V and 4 bases at J; junction bases unmatched: 7. The CDR3 sequence is 14 residues long. In germline, CDR1 is DFQATT, CDR2 SNEGSKA (reference sequence). The DNA of the CDR3 is TGCAGTGCTAGTAAAGGGGGCTTTTCAGATACGCAGTATTTT. Its translation: CSASKGGFSDTQYF.

This clonotype was counted between two and nine times. This rearrangement joins TRBV20-1 to TRBJ2-1; D might be TRBD1 (6 bases). Germline V gives CDR1 DFQATT, CDR2 SNEGSKA (reference sequence). With 5 bases removed from V and 5 bases from J, the gap between germline ends came to 19 bases. This CDR3 has 15 amino acids. The CDR3 loop is CSAGPSGHLNNEQFF. CDR3 DNA: TGCAGTGCTGGTCCTTCGGGACACCTTAACAATGAGCAGTTCTTC.

The gene calls are TRBV7-8 and TRBJ2-5; 9 nucleotides agree with TRBD2. The CDR3 has 15 residues. The V gene end was trimmed by 4 bases and the J gene end by 5 bases; junction bases not matched to a gene: 8. CDR1 and CDR2 (germline): SGHVS, FQNEAQ. In DNA form, the CDR3 reads TGTGCCAGCAGCTCGGGTATAGCGGGAGAGGAGACCCAGTACTTC. This codes for CASSSGIAGEETQYF.

This clonotype was seen a handful of times. The J gene is TRBJ2-1, the V gene TRBV5-6, with D possibly matching TRBD2 (5 bases). CDR3 length: 17 residues. Germline V gene data show CDR1 as SGHDT and CDR2 as YYEEEE. Trimming pared 6 bases from V and 2 bases from J, leaving 21 bases between. This CDR3 reads CASNGIGVNTAYNEQFF. The CDR3 nucleotides are TGTGCCAGCAACGGCATCGGGGTAAATACCGCCTACAATGAGCAGTTCTTC.

Only a few counts were recorded for this clonotype. This chain links TRBV9 with TRBJ2-5, with D possibly matching TRBD2 (5 bases). Trimming shortened V by 4 bases and J by 2 bases, and 21 bases separated the two germline ends. Germline CDR1 SGDLS, CDR2 YYNGEE. The CDR3 covers 17 residues. The CDR3: CASSPRGDGPTQETQYF. The CDR3 DNA reads as TGTGCCAGCAGCCCACGGGGTGACGGTCCAACGCAAGAGACCCAGTACTTC.

This clonotype was counted only a few times. J is TRBJ2-1 and V is TRBV7-9; tentative D call: TRBD2 (6 bases). The CDR3 consists of 13 residues. Trimming removed 8 bases at V and 5 bases at J, with 13 bases between. Germline V gene sequence: CDR1 SEHNR, CDR2 FQNEAQ (reference sequence). The CDR3 loop reads CASGKGGNNEQFF. The CDR3 nucleotides are TGTGCCAGCGGAAAGGGAGGCAACAATGAGCAGTTCTTC.

The sample holds a few counts of this clonotype. The chain employs TRBV6-2 or TRBV6-3 and TRBJ1-4; D ambiguous. Germline values: CDR1 MNHEY, CDR2 SVGEGT. V dropped 5 bases and J dropped 1 base, with 14 bases sitting between them. CDR3 length: 16 residues. The CDR3 DNA reads TGTGCCAGCAGTCACGGCCACAGTGAAACTAATGAAAAACTGTTTTTT. It is translated as CASSHGHSETNEKLFF.